One sample yielded the 8 T cell receptor beta chains listed below, sequenced in a study of ipilimumab plus nivolumab after autologous stem cell transplantation. The assay was immunoSEQ multiplex PCR, and TCRdb's table has in-frame clones only and misses some. The top ten clones hold less than 2.5% of a sample with approximately 80,000 clones, 83% of them seen once. The sequenced sample was PBMCs, obtained in a trial of ipilimumab plus nivolumab as post-transplant consolidation. These receptors were taken from a male donor with diffuse large B-cell lymphoma.

The rearrangement uses TRBV5-5 and TRBJ1-2; D is undetermined. Germline V gene lookup returns CDR1 SGHKS and CDR2 YYEKEE (reference sequence). The V end lost 0 bases, the J end lost 4 bases, and 10 bases lay between the germline ends. The CDR3 covers 14 residues. The CDR3 loop is CASSLARTPYGYTF. The CDR3 DNA follows: TGTGCCAGCAGCTTGGCCAGAACTCCCTATGGCTACACCTTC.

The chain carries TRBV6-5 and TRBJ2-7; 9 nucleotides align to TRBD1. Germline values: CDR1 MNHEY, CDR2 SVGAGI. The length of the CDR3 is 15 residues. V lost 4 bases and J lost 4; bases outside the gene matches: 8. The CDR3 coding sequence is TGTGCCAGCAGTTTCGCCGGGACAGGGAATTACGAGCAGTACTTC. Protein: CASSFAGTGNYEQYF.

This clone has a handful of counts. The J gene is TRBJ2-7, the V gene TRBV5-4; D is perhaps TRBD2 (6 bases). The V gene's germline CDR1 is SGHNT and CDR2 YYREEE (reference sequence). This CDR3 region has 16 residues. The V end was cut by 3 bases, the J end by 0 bases, with 16 bases between. The CDR3 nucleotides read TGTGCCAGCAGCTCGTACGGCGGGGAATCCTCCTACGAGCAGTACTTC. Translating gives CASSSYGGESSYEQYF.

J is TRBJ1-3 and V is TRBV6-4; D remains ambiguous. In germline, CDR1 is MRHNA, CDR2 SNTAGT. V gave up 4 bases and J gave up 4 bases, with 11 bases separating them. The CDR3 has 14 residues. CDR3 coding DNA: TGTGCCAGCAGTGTTCCAGCCATCGGAAACACCATATATTTT. Encoded protein: CASSVPAIGNTIYF.

This chain uses TRBV2 with TRBJ1-1; D not certain. The V gene lost 6 bases and the J gene lost 4 bases, with 12 bases spanning the gap. The germline gives CDR1 SNHLY, CDR2 FYNNEI. The CDR3 has 13 amino acids. The CDR3 region is CASRDWRRTEAFF. The CDR3 DNA reads as TGTGCCAGCAGAGACTGGCGGCGCACTGAAGCTTTCTTT.

The rearrangement links TRBV29-1 to TRBJ1-2; TRBD1 is a possible D gene (6 bases). Trimming left V 4 bases short and J 2 bases short, with 17 bases between. CDR3 size: 15 residues. Germline V gene sequence: CDR1 SQVTM, CDR2 ANQGSEA. CDR3 nucleotide sequence: TGCAGCGTTGCCGAGTGGGGGGGCAGGAACTATGGCTACACCTTC. Protein: CSVAEWGGRNYGYTF.

The rearrangement links TRBV6-6 to TRBJ1-1; no clear D. Germline loops: CDR1 MNHNY, CDR2 SVGAGI (reference sequence). Trimming shortened V by 6 bases and J by 0 bases, and 5 bases separated the two germline ends. This CDR3 is built from 12 residues. The DNA of the CDR3 is TGTGCCAGCAGCGCCATGAACACTGAAGCTTTCTTT. Translating gives CASSAMNTEAFF.

The chain couples TRBV19 to TRBJ2-1; 8 bases map to TRBD2. This CDR3 has 17 amino acids. J lost 4 bases, V lost 7 bases, and 15 bases had no gene match. The germline CDR1 and CDR2 sequences are LNHDA and SQIVND (reference sequence). CDR3 coding DNA: TGTGCCAGTAATACATTGGGCCGGGGGGGGCTTTACAATGAGCAGTTCTTC. Protein: CASNTLGRGGLYNEQFF. Using reference TRBV19 and TRBJ2-1 for the parts outside the CDR3, the full variable domain is DGGITQSPKYLFRKEGQNVTLSCEQNLNHDAMYWYRQDPGQGLRLIYYSQIVNDFQKGDIAEGYSVSREKKESFPLTVTSAQKNPTAFYLCASNTLGRGGLYNEQFFGPGTRLTVL.